These 3 T cell receptor beta chains share one sample of origin, sequenced in a study of regulatory T cells in long-lasting Graves disease. With iRepertoire HTBI primers and Arm-PCR of CDR3 regions, TCR beta libraries were built. MiXCR, applied by TCRdb to the multiplex PCR reads, yields one record per CDR3 protein. The sample lists around 450,000 distinct CDR3 sequences; roughly 21% were seen once. Time point given: persistent/refractory GD, antithyroid drugs over 5 years with positive TRAb. PBMC RNA was the source of the TCR library. Source: peripheral blood mononuclear cells (PBMCs), taken when the disease was refractory, from a patient treated with antithyroid drugs. The receptors come from a female donor with Graves disease.

The chain is built from TRBV6-5 and TRBJ2-7; 9 bases are shared with TRBD1. Losses at the gene ends were 2 bases for V and 0 bases for J; bases not matched to a gene: 17. The CDR3 is 20 amino acids. Germline-derived CDR1 and CDR2 are MNHEY and SVGAGI. The CDR3, as DNA: TGTGCCAGCAGTTACCCCTTCTGGGACAGGGTTGGTGGCAACTCCTACGAGCAGTACTTC. Its translation is CASSYPFWDRVGGNSYEQYF.

Here the CDR3 DNA reads TGCGCCAGCAGCCAATTAGCGGGATCCGGGAATGAGCAGTTCTTC. Translated, it gives CASSQLAGSGNEQFF. The J gene is TRBJ2-1, the V gene TRBV4-1, with 8 bases matching TRBD2. CDR1 and CDR2 from the germline V gene are MGHRA and YSYEKL. V lost 2 bases, J lost 7 bases, and 7 bases stayed unmatched. The CDR3 contains 15 residues.

This clonotype has a handful of counts. The chain has TRBV12-5 and TRBJ2-6; 10 bases align to TRBD1. Germline lookup yields CDR1 LGHNT and CDR2 FRNRAP. V trimming: 3 bases; J trimming: 0 bases; junction bases outside the gene matches: 17. There are 22 residues in the CDR3. The CDR3 region is CASGFFPPLWTGGSSGANVLTF. DNA for the CDR3: TGTGCTAGTGGTTTCTTTCCCCCCCTCTGGACAGGGGGTTCCTCTGGGGCCAACGTCCTGACTTTC. Drawing the rest from reference TRBV12-5 and TRBJ2-6, the complete variable domain is DARVTQTPRHKVTEMGQEVTMRCQPILGHNTVFWYRQTMMQGLELLAYFRNRAPLDDSGMPKDRFSAEMPDATLATLKIQPSEPRDSAVYFCASGFFPPLWTGGSSGANVLTFGAGSRLTVL.